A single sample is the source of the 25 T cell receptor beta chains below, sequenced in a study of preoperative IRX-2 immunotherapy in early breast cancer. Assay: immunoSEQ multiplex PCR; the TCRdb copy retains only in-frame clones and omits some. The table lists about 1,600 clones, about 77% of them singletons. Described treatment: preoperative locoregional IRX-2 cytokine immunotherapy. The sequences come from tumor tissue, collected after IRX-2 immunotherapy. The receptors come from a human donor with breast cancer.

CDR3 in amino acids: CASSLPAGWNYGYTF. The CDR3 DNA reads TGTGCCAGCAGCTTACCGGCGGGGTGGAACTATGGCTACACCTTC. The chain combines TRBV11-3 with TRBJ1-2, with no clear D. The germline V and J ends were trimmed by 2 bases and 2 bases, with 12 bases remaining between them. Germline-derived CDR1 and CDR2 are SGHNT and YENEEA. The CDR3 extends over 15 amino acids.

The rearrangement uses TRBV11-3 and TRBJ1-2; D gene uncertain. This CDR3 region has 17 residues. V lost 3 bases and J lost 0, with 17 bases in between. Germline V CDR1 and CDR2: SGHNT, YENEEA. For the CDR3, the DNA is TGTGCCAGCAGCTTCTTAATCGAACCAGCACCTAACTATGGCTACACCTTC. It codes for CASSFLIEPAPNYGYTF.

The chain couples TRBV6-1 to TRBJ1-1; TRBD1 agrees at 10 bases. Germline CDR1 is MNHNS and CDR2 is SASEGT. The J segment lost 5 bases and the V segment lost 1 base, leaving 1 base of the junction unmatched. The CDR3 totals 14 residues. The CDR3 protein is CASSEGTGGTEAFF. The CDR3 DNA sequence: TGTGCCAGCAGTGAAGGGACAGGGGGGACTGAAGCTTTCTTT.

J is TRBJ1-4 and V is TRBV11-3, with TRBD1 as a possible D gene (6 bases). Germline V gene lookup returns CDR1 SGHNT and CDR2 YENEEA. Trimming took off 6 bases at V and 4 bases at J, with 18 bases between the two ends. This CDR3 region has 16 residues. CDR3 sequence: CASRPERGGINEKLFF. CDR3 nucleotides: TGTGCCAGCAGACCCGAGAGGGGGGGTATTAATGAAAAACTGTTTTTT. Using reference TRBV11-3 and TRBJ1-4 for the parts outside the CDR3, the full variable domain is EAGVVQSPRYKIIEKKQPVAFWCNPISGHNTLYWYLQNLGQGPELLIRYENEEAVDDSQLPKDRFSAERLKGVDSTLKIQPAELGDSAVYLCASRPERGGINEKLFFGSGTQLSVL.

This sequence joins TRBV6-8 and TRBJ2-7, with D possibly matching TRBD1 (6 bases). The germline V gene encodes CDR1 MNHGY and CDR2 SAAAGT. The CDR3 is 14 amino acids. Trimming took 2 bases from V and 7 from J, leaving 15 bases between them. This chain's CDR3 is CASSYGQGLGEQYF. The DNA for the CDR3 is TGTGCCAGCAGTTACGGGCAGGGGCTCGGGGAGCAGTACTTC.

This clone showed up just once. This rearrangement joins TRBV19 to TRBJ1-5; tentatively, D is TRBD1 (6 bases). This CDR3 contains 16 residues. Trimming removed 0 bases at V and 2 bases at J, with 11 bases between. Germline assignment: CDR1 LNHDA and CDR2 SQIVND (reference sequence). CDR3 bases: TGTGCCAGTAGTATAGATCGGGGGGCCGGCAATCAGCCCCAGCATTTT. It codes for CASSIDRGAGNQPQHF.

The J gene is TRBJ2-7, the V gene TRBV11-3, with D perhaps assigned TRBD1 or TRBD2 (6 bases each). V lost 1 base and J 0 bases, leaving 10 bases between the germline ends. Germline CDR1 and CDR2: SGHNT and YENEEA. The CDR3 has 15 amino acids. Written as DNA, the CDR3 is TGTGCCAGCAGCTTAGTCCGGGGGCCCTCCTACGAGCAGTACTTC. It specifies CASSLVRGPSYEQYF.

CDR3 nucleotides: TGTGCCAGCAGCTTCCTGGGGGGAAACACTGAAGCTTTCTTT. Translating gives CASSFLGGNTEAFF. The chain couples TRBV11-3 to TRBJ1-1, with a tentative D call TRBD1 (5 bases). CDR1 and CDR2 from the germline V gene are SGHNT and YENEEA. V was shortened by 3 bases and J by 2 bases, with 10 bases between the two germline ends. The CDR3 is made up of 14 amino acids.

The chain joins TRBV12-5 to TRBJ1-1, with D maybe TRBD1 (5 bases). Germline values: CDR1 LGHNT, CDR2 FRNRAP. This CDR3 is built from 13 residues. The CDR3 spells CASKRGEDTEAFF. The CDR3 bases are TGTGCCAGCAAACGAGGGGAGGACACTGAAGCTTTCTTT.

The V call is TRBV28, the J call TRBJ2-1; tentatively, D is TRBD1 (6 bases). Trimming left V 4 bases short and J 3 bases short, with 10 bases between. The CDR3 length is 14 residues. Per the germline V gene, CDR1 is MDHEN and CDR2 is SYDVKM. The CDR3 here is CASSSQGIYNEQFF. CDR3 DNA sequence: TGTGCCAGCAGTTCCCAGGGGATCTACAATGAGCAGTTCTTC.

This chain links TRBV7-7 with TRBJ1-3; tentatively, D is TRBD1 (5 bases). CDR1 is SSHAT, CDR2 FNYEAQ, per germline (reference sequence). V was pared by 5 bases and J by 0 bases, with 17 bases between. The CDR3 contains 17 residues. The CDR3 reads CASSNPPGAFSGNTIYF. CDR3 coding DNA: TGTGCCAGCAGCAACCCTCCCGGGGCTTTCTCTGGAAACACCATATATTTT.

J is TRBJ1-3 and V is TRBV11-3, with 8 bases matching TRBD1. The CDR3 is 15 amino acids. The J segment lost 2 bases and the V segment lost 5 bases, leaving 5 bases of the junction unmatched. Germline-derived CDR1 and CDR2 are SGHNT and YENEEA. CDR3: CASSPGTGPGNTIYF. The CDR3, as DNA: TGTGCCAGCAGCCCGGGGACAGGCCCTGGAAACACCATATATTTT. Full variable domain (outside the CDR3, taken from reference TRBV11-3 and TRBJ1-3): EAGVVQSPRYKIIEKKQPVAFWCNPISGHNTLYWYLQNLGQGPELLIRYENEEAVDDSQLPKDRFSAERLKGVDSTLKIQPAELGDSAVYLCASSPGTGPGNTIYFGEGSWLTVV.

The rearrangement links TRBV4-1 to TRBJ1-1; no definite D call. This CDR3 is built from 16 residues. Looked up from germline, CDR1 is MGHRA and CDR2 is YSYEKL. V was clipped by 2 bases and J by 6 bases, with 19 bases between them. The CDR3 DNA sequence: TGCGCCAGCAGCCAATTCGGACGCCTGAGGGTCCCTGAAGCTTTCTTT. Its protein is CASSQFGRLRVPEAFF.

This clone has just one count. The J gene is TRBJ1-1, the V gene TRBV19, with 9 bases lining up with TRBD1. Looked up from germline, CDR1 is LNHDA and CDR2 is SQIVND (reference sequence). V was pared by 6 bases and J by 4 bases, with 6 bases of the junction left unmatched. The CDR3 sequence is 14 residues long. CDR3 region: CASSPGQGSTEAFF. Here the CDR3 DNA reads TGTGCCAGTAGCCCGGGACAGGGTAGCACTGAAGCTTTCTTT.

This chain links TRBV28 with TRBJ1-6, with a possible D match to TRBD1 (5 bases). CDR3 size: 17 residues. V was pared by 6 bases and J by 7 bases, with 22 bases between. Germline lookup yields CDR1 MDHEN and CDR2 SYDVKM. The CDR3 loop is CASSIRPWAGKNSPLHF. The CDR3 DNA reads TGTGCCAGCAGCATAAGGCCCTGGGCAGGGAAAAATTCACCCCTCCACTTT.

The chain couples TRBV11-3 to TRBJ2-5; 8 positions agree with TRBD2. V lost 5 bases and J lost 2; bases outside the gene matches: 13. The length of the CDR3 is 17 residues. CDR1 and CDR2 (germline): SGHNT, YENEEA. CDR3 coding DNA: TGTGCCAGCAGCCAAGGTGTCGGGCGGGGGGATCAAGAGACCCAGTACTTC. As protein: CASSQGVGRGDQETQYF.

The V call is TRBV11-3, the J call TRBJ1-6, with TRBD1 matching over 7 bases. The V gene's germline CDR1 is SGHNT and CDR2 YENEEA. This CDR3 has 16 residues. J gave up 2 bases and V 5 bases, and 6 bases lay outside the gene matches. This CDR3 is CASSLVTGPYNSPLHF. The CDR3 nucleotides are TGTGCCAGCAGCCTTGTGACAGGGCCCTATAATTCACCCCTCCACTTT.

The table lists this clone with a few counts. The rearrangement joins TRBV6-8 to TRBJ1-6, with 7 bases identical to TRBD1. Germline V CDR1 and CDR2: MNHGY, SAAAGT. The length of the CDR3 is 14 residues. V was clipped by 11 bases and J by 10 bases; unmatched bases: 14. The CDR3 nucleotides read TGTGCCGGCCGACAGGGATGGACTCAATCACCCCTCCACTTT. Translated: CAGRQGWTQSPLHF.

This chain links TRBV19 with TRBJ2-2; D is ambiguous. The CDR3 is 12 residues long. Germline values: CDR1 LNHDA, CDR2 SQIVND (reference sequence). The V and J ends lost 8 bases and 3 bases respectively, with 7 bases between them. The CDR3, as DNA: TGTGCCAGTGAAGGTTACACCGGGGAGCTGTTTTTT. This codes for CASEGYTGELFF.

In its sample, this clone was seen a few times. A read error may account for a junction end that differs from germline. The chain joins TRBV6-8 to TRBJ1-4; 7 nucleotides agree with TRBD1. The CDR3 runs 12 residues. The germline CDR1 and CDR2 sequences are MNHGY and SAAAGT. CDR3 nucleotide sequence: TGTGCCAGCGGACAGGCCCTATATGAATTGGTTTTT. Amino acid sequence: CASGQALYELVF.

In DNA form, the CDR3 reads TGTGCCAGCAGCGTACTAGCGGGGGAGCTTTCTTACAATGAGCAGTTCTTC. Amino acids: CASSVLAGELSYNEQFF. The rearrangement uses TRBV11-3 and TRBJ2-1; 11 positions match TRBD2. The ends lost 5 bases at V and 4 bases at J; junction bases unmatched: 10. Per germline, CDR1 SGHNT and CDR2 YENEEA. The length of the CDR3 is 17 residues.

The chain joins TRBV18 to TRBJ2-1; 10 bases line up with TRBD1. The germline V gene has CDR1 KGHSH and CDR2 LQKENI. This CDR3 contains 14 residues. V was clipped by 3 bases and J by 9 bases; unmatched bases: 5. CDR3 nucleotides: TGTGCCAGCTCACCCGGGACAGGGGTGGGTGAGCAGTTCTTC. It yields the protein CASSPGTGVGEQFF.

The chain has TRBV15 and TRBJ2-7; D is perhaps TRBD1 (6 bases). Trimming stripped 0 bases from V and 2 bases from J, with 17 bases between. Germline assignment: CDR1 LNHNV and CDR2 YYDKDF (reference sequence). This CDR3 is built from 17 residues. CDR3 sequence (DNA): TGTGCCACCAGCAGAGATTACTCGCTGGGGACAACCTACGAGCAGTACTTC. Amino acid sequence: CATSRDYSLGTTYEQYF. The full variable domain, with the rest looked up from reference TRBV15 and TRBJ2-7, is DAMVIQNPRYQVTQFGKPVTLSCSQTLNHNVMYWYQQKSSQAPKLLFHYYDKDFNNEADTPDNFQSRRPNTSFCFLDIRSPGLGDTAMYLCATSRDYSLGTTYEQYFGPGTRLTVT.

The CDR3: CASSVGDLSYEQYF. The CDR3 nucleotides are TGTGCCAGCAGTGTTGGGGACCTCTCCTACGAGCAGTACTTC. The V gene is TRBV6-8, the J gene TRBJ2-7; D possibly matches TRBD1 or TRBD2 (5 bases each). Germline assignment: CDR1 MNHGY and CDR2 SAAAGT. The V gene lost 5 bases and the J gene lost 0 bases, with 11 bases spanning the gap. The CDR3 is 14 amino acids.

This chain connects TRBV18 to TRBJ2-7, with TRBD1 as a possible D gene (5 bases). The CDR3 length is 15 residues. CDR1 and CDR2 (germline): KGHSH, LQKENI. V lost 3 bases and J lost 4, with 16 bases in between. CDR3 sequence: CASSPGSGRPYEQYV. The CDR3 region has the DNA TGTGCCAGCTCACCCGGGTCAGGGCGGCCTTACGAGCAGTACGTC.